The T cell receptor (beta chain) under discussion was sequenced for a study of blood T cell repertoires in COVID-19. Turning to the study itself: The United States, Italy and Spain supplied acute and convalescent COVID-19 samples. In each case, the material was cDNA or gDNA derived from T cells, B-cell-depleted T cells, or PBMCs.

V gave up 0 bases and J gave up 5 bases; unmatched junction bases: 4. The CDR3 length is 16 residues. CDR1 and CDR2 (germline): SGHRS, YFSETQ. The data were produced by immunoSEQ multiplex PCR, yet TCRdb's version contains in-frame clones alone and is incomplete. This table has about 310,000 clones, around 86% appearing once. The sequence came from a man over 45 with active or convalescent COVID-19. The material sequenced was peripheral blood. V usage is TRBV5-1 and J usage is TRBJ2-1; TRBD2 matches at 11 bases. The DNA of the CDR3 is TGCGCCAGCAGCTTGGTACCGGGACTAGCGGACAATGAGCAGTTCTTC. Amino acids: CASSLVPGLADNEQFF.